The T cell receptor beta chain under discussion was sequenced for a study of shared T cell receptors in the human thymus. Clones were read by immunoSEQ multiplex PCR, and TCRdb kept only the in-frame ones, dropping some. The sample has 700,000 or so clones; 70% to 90% are singletons. These same records also appear under a second study, on human thymus T cells. Per that paper: Thymic material originated from resections removed in the course of corrective heart surgery. What related research reported was that thymic repertoires overlapped highly among unrelated individuals.

This receptor was taken from a girl less than two years old with a congenital heart defect. The specimen sequenced was thymocytes.

The CDR3 nucleotides read TGTGCCAGTAGTCCTGGGGGCTTACACACTGAAGCTTTCTTT. It specifies CASSPGGLHTEAFF. The gene calls are TRBV19 and TRBJ1-1, with a possible D match to TRBD1 (6 bases). Germline V gene data show CDR1 as LNHDA and CDR2 as SQIVND (reference sequence). This CDR3 comprises 14 residues. V lost 5 bases, J lost 3 bases, and 13 bases lay in between.